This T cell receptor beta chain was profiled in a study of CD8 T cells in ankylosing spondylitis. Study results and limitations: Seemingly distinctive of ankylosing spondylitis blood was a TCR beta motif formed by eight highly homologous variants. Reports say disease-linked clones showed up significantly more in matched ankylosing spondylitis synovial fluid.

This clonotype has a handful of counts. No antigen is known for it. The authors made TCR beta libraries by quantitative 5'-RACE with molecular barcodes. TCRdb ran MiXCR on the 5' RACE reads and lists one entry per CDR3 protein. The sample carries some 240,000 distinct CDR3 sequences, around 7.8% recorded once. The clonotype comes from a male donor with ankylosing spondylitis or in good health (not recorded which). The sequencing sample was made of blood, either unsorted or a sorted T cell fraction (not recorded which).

CDR3 protein: CASSSRESDGYTF. CDR3 DNA: TGCGCCAGCAGCTCCAGGGAGTCGGATGGCTACACCTTC. The chain employs TRBV5-1 and TRBJ1-2; weak D call: TRBD1 (5 bases). Germline V CDR1 and CDR2: SGHRS, YFSETQ. Trimming cost V 3 bases and J 6 bases, with 12 bases left between them. This CDR3 comprises 13 residues.